The 14 T cell receptor beta chains in this list originate from one sample, sequenced in a study of monozygotic twins with inflammatory bowel disease. Each CDR3 protein gets one entry in TCRdb, which reprocessed the 5' RACE reads and gives no DNA. The sample includes some 200,000 distinct CDR3 sequences. What was sequenced was blood. The receptors stem from a human donor with ulcerative colitis or Crohn's disease, or a healthy co-twin of an affected twin (not recorded which).

The rearrangement links TRBV5-5 to TRBJ2-3; lacking DNA, the TRBD2 call made by TCRdb goes unchecked. Germline V lookup: CDR1 SGHKS, CDR2 YYEKEE (reference sequence). The length of the CDR3 is 16 residues. The CDR3 region is CASSYLVMVRTDTQYF.

This rearrangement joins TRBV10-3 to TRBJ2-5. The CDR3 has 14 residues. Germline V gene data show CDR1 as ENHRY and CDR2 as SYGVKD. The CDR3 here is CAISESATKETQYF.

The genes are TRBV10-3 and TRBJ2-7. From germline, CDR1 is ENHRY and CDR2 SYGVKD. The CDR3 spans 12 residues. The CDR3 reads CAISESGSEQYF.

The genes are TRBV10-3 and TRBJ2-1; TCRdb designates TRBD1, a call that cannot be tested without DNA. This CDR3 contains 12 residues. Germline CDR1 and CDR2: ENHRY and SYGVKD. CDR3 loop: CAISQGGGEQFF.

The gene calls are TRBV2 and TRBJ2-4. Germline CDR1 is SNHLY and CDR2 is FYNNEI. CDR3 length: 13 residues. CDR3 amino acids: CASSAGAKNIQYF.

The V call is TRBV20-1, the J call TRBJ1-6; TCRdb's assignment of TRBD1 cannot be checked, as there is no DNA. This CDR3 region has 13 residues. Germline V gene sequence: CDR1 DFQATT, CDR2 SNEGSKA (reference sequence). The CDR3 loop is CSARRGGNSPLHF.

The chain joins TRBV20-1 to TRBJ1-2; the TCRdb call, TRBD1, lacks DNA for checking. This CDR3 region has 16 residues. Germline assignment: CDR1 DFQATT and CDR2 SNEGSKA (reference sequence). The CDR3 protein is CSARTILRGPLYGYTF.

The V gene is TRBV19, the J gene TRBJ1-2; TCRdb's D call, TRBD1, is unchecked because there is no DNA. Germline CDR1 and CDR2: LNHDA and SQIVND (reference sequence). This CDR3 has 14 residues. CDR3 in amino acids: CATSGTKTVYGYTF.

This chain connects TRBV27 to TRBJ2-2; no DNA is available, so the TRBD1 call from TCRdb remains unchecked. CDR1 is MNHEY, CDR2 SMNVEV, per germline (reference sequence). The CDR3 is made up of 19 amino acids. The CDR3 is CASSLYPGPPTPNTGELFF.

The rearrangement links TRBV5-1 to TRBJ1-2; TCRdb outputs TRBD1, but without DNA this stays unchecked. Germline V CDR1 and CDR2: SGHRS, YFSETQ. There are 17 residues in the CDR3. CDR3 loop: CASSLELTGRINYGYTF.

The chain recombines TRBV6-1 with TRBJ2-1. This CDR3 spans 16 amino acids. The germline V gene encodes CDR1 MNHNS and CDR2 SASEGT. CDR3 sequence: CASSEGSLLPYNEQFF.

V is TRBV2 and J is TRBJ1-1; the TCRdb D gene call, TRBD1, has no DNA to confirm it. Germline-derived CDR1 and CDR2 are SNHLY and FYNNEI. CDR3 length: 17 amino acids. The CDR3 reads CASITTRQGFANTEAFF. The variable domain in full, completed from reference TRBV2 and TRBJ1-1, reads EPEVTQTPSHQVTQMGQEVILRCVPISNHLYFYWYRQILGQKVEFLVSFYNNEISEKSEIFDDQFSVERPDGSNFTLKIRSTKLEDSAMYFCASITTRQGFANTEAFFGQGTRLTVV.

V gene TRBV5-1 combines with J gene TRBJ1-1. CDR1 and CDR2 from the germline V gene are SGHRS and YFSETQ. CDR3 size: 13 residues. CDR3 in amino acids: CASSSFGSGEAFF.

The chain has TRBV5-1 and TRBJ2-2; TCRdb returns TRBD2, unconfirmable since there is no DNA. This CDR3 contains 14 residues. Germline-derived CDR1 and CDR2 are SGHRS and YFSETQ. The chain's CDR3 is CASSRTPNTGELFF. The full variable domain, completed using reference TRBV5-1 and TRBJ2-2, is KAGVTQTPRYLIKTRGQQVTLSCSPISGHRSVSWYQQTPGQGLQFLFEYFSETQRNKGNFPGRFSGRQFSNSRSEMNVSTLELGDSALYLCASSRTPNTGELFFGEGSRLTVL.